The clone carrying this TCR beta chain came up a few times. The antigen is not known. Researchers built TCR beta libraries using quantitative 5'-RACE with molecular barcodes. TCRdb recomputed calls from the 5' RACE reads with MiXCR, one row per CDR3 protein. The table records over 150,000 distinct CDR3 sequences, around 13% of them present only once. This sample was included in a study of CD8 T cells in ankylosing spondylitis. The study, taken as a whole, reports: A TCR beta motif of eight highly homologous variants appeared characteristic of ankylosing spondylitis blood. From matched ankylosing spondylitis synovial fluid, disease-linked clones were reportedly recovered at significantly enriched levels. In peripheral blood, disease-linked CD8+ clones occurred at relatively low frequencies.

The receptor comes from a male donor with ankylosing spondylitis or in good health (not recorded which). The specimen sequenced was blood, either unsorted or a sorted T cell fraction (not recorded which).

As DNA, the CDR3 is TGTGCCATCAGTGTTGGGGGGGAGGCTTTCTTT. Protein: CAISVGGEAFF. J is TRBJ1-1 and V is TRBV10-3; D might be TRBD1 (5 bases). The CDR3 is made up of 11 amino acids. V lost 4 bases and J lost 11, with 11 bases in between. Germline V gene lookup returns CDR1 ENHRY and CDR2 SYGVKD.